This TCR beta chain was found in a study of regulatory T cells in long-lasting Graves disease. Whole-study context: The study counted Graves' disease as persistent given over 5 years of antithyroid drugs and positive TSH receptor antibodies.

At least ten counts were recorded for this clonotype. The antigen is unknown. Regarding the study as a whole: Not thyroid tissue but only peripheral blood was studied.

Specified time point: persistent/refractory GD, antithyroid drugs over 5 years with positive TRAb. From RNA extracted from PBMCs, the TCR library was made. The V gene lost 4 bases and the J gene lost 0 bases, with 9 bases spanning the gap. Per germline, CDR1 SGHVS and CDR2 FNYEAQ. This CDR3 contains 14 residues. Building the TCR beta libraries relied on iRepertoire HTBI primers, and CDR3 regions underwent Arm-PCR. TCRdb recomputed calls from the multiplex PCR reads with MiXCR, one row per CDR3 protein. Of some 340,000 distinct CDR3 sequences listed, approximately 25% are singletons. Sequenced material: peripheral blood mononuclear cells (PBMCs), taken when the disease was refractory, from a patient treated with antithyroid drugs. This receptor was taken from a woman between 35 and 50 years old with Graves disease. The chain carries TRBV7-6 and TRBJ1-1; D remains unclear. CDR3 region: CASSSDSLNTEAFF. In DNA form, the CDR3 reads TGTGCCAGCAGCTCAGACTCCTTGAACACTGAAGCTTTCTTT.